These 13 T cell receptor beta chains were sequenced from one sample in a study of T-cell reconstitution after alpha-beta-depleted transplantation in children. Preparation of the TCRbeta library was carried out with unique molecular identifiers. Via MiXCR, TCRdb re-called the PCR reads, giving one row per CDR3 protein. Here the sample spans hundreds of thousands of distinct CDR3 sequences, roughly 13% being singletons. The material sequenced was PBMCs, taken before TCRalphabeta/CD19-depleted stem cell transplant. The receptor set was obtained from a girl aged 2 to 9 with congenital amegakaryocytic thrombocytopenia, due to receive a stem cell transplant.

The V gene is TRBV7-2, the J gene TRBJ2-7; no clear D gene. This CDR3 contains 13 residues. Trimming took 8 bases from V and 3 from J, leaving 14 bases between them. Germline V gene data show CDR1 as SGHTA and CDR2 as FQGNSA. In DNA, the CDR3 is TGTGCCAGCTCCAGTCGGGCCAACTACGAGCAGTACTTC. Protein: CASSSRANYEQYF.

As to this clonotype: One junction end does not reproduce the germline sequence, and a read error may be involved. CDR3 coding DNA: TGCGCCAGCATCTTGGGTCAGCAAGAGACCCAGTACTTC. This sequence encodes CASILGQQETQYF. This chain links TRBV5-1 with TRBJ2-5; no firm D call. Germline V gene lookup returns CDR1 SGHRS and CDR2 YFSETQ. This CDR3 contains 13 residues.

This clonotype has ten or more counts. The J gene is TRBJ2-1, the V gene TRBV20-1; D is possibly TRBD2 (5 bases). The CDR3 runs 14 residues. V was clipped by 5 bases and J by 6 bases, with 17 bases between them. CDR1 is DFQATT and CDR2 is SNEGSKA in the germline V gene (reference sequence). CDR3 nucleotide sequence: TGCAGTGCTGAAACTAGAAGGGTGGGCAATGAGCAGTTCTTC. Its translation: CSAETRRVGNEQFF.

This clonotype was found many times. The chain uses TRBV20-1 and TRBJ2-5; 9 positions match TRBD2. Germline CDR1 and CDR2: DFQATT and SNEGSKA (reference sequence). The CDR3 has 13 amino acids. The CDR3 here is CSLAGGPGETQYF. The CDR3 nucleotides read TGCAGCCTGGCGGGAGGGCCAGGCGAGACCCAGTACTTC.

This clonotype has more than one count but fewer than ten. This chain joins TRBV6-6 and TRBJ1-1; TRBD1 might be the D (5 bases). V lost 0 bases and J 11 bases, leaving 10 bases between the germline ends. Germline V lookup: CDR1 MNHNY, CDR2 SVGAGI (reference sequence). The CDR3 has 12 residues. CDR3 loop: CASSYSSRGAFF. The DNA for the CDR3 is TGTGCCAGCAGTTACTCTTCCCGGGGGGCTTTCTTT.

There are a few counts of this clonotype. V usage is TRBV7-6 and J usage is TRBJ2-3, with unresolved D. In germline, CDR1 is SGHVS, CDR2 FNYEAQ. This CDR3 contains 15 residues. The V gene lost 1 base and the J gene lost 3 bases, with 11 bases spanning the gap. The chain's CDR3 is CASSLETLQTDTQYF. The CDR3 DNA reads as TGTGCCAGCAGCTTAGAGACGCTTCAAACAGATACGCAGTATTTT.

The table lists this clonotype with many counts. The genes are TRBV29-1 and TRBJ2-5; D is unclear. V lost 3 bases to trimming and J lost 4 bases, with 21 bases between them. This CDR3 region has 16 residues. Germline V lookup: CDR1 SQVTM, CDR2 ANQGSEA. CDR3 in DNA: TGCAGCGTTGAGACCGACCAAGCCCGAAGAGGAGAGACCCAGTACTTC. Amino acid sequence: CSVETDQARRGETQYF.

This clonotype has just a few counts. The rearrangement joins TRBV7-2 to TRBJ2-1; TRBD2 is a possible D gene (6 bases). Germline lookup yields CDR1 SGHTA and CDR2 FQGNSA. V was clipped by 5 bases and J by 5 bases, with 10 bases between them. There are 13 residues in the CDR3. The CDR3 here is CASSVRRDNEQFF. CDR3 DNA: TGTGCCAGCAGCGTTAGGAGGGACAATGAGCAGTTCTTC.

The chain uses TRBV18 and TRBJ2-1; 10 bases are shared with TRBD2. V lost 8 bases, J lost 4 bases, and 2 bases stayed unmatched. This CDR3 is 13 amino acids long. Germline V gene sequence: CDR1 KGHSH, CDR2 LQKENI. CDR3 sequence (DNA): TGTGCCAGCGGACTAGCGGAGTACAATGAGCAGTTCTTC. Residues: CASGLAEYNEQFF.

The J gene is TRBJ2-1, the V gene TRBV5-1; 9 positions agree with TRBD2. V shed 1 base and J 8 bases; nucleotides not matched to a gene: 10. Germline-derived CDR1 and CDR2 are SGHRS and YFSETQ. The CDR3 has 16 residues. CDR3 residues: CASSLSSGRFFYEQFF. CDR3 in DNA: TGCGCCAGCAGCTTGAGCAGCGGGAGGTTCTTTTATGAGCAGTTCTTC.

V and J are TRBV14 and TRBJ1-1, with D perhaps TRBD1 (5 bases). The CDR3 has 15 amino acids. Trimming stripped 0 bases from V and 1 base from J, with 9 bases between. Germline loops: CDR1 SGHDN, CDR2 FVKESK. The CDR3 DNA follows: TGTGCCAGCAGCCAAGATCTGAGGGGGAACACTGAAGCTTTCTTT. It specifies CASSQDLRGNTEAFF.

In its sample, this clonotype was seen many times. This chain joins TRBV20-1 and TRBJ2-5; D not resolved. The germline V and J ends were trimmed by 1 base and 5 bases, with 8 bases remaining between them. Germline CDR1 and CDR2: DFQATT and SNEGSKA (reference sequence). This CDR3 contains 12 residues. CDR3 nucleotides: TGCAGTGCTAGAGGCGGAGAGGAGACCCAGTACTTC. Its protein product is CSARGGEETQYF.

Regarding this clonotype: A much larger clone differs from this one at a single base, so this may be a read error. The J gene is TRBJ2-5, the V gene TRBV5-1, with unresolved D. Per germline, CDR1 SGHRS and CDR2 YFSETQ. The CDR3 has 14 residues. For the CDR3, the DNA is TGCGCCAGCAGCTTCACAGAAATCCAAGAGACCCACTACTTC. The encoded protein is CASSFTEIQETHYF.